This T cell receptor beta chain was captured by sequencing in a study of blood T cell repertoires in COVID-19. Seattle enrolled patients during active infection and tracked them longitudinally. Germline V gene lookup returns CDR1 SGHRS and CDR2 YFSETQ. V lost 0 bases, J lost 1 base, and 8 bases lay in between. This CDR3 has 15 residues. Authors' data handling: Using reference gene primer amplification, nucleated cell counts were estimated. Produced via immunoSEQ multiplex PCR; TCRdb's table is partial and in-frame only. V and J calls plus clone size are reproduced from that table; the DNA served to infer D and trimming. The sample carries fewer than 350,000 clones, roughly 86% recorded once.

This sequence originates from a man aged 25-40 years with COVID-19, enrolled during active disease. This sequence joins TRBV5-1 and TRBJ2-1, with D unclear. Material: peripheral blood. The CDR3 protein is CASSLGQDSYNEQFF. The CDR3 DNA follows: TGCGCCAGCAGCTTGGGGCAGGATTCCTACAATGAGCAGTTCTTC. The full variable domain, rest sourced from reference TRBV5-1 and TRBJ2-1, is KAGVTQTPRYLIKTRGQQVTLSCSPISGHRSVSWYQQTPGQGLQFLFEYFSETQRNKGNFPGRFSGRQFSNSRSEMNVSTLELGDSALYLCASSLGQDSYNEQFFGPGTRLTVL.